The present TCR beta chain was sequenced within a study of blood T cell repertoires in COVID-19. Repertoires were generated with immunoSEQ multiplex PCR, while TCRdb's copy carries only in-frame clones and drops some. There are about 370,000 clones in the sample; around 87% occur only once, and less than 11% lies in the top ten. Sequencing was performed on peripheral blood. This sequence originates from a woman in her twenties or thirties with COVID-19, enrolled during active disease.

This CDR3 reads CASRATGNTEAFF. In DNA, the CDR3 is TGTGCCAGCAGGGCCACGGGTAACACTGAAGCTTTCTTT. The chain employs TRBV28 and TRBJ1-1; D is unresolved. Germline V gene lookup returns CDR1 MDHEN and CDR2 SYDVKM. Between the trimmed V and J ends, which lost 6 bases and 2 bases, there was a span of 10 bases. CDR3 length: 13 amino acids.